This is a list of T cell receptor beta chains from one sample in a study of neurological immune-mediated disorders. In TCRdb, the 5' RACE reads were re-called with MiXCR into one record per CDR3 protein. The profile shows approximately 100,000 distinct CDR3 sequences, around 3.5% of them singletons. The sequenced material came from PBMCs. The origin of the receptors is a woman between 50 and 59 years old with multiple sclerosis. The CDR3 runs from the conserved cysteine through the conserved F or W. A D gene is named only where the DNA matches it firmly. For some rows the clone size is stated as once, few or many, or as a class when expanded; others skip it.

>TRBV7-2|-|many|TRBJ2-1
TGTGCCAGCAGCCCCCGATTTGGGGGGGGCTCCGGCAATGAGCAGTTCTTC
CASSPRFGGGSGNEQFF
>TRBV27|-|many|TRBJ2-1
TGTGCCAGCAGTTTAGCAGGGATCAATGAGCAGTTCTTC
CASSLAGINEQFF
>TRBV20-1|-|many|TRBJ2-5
TGCAGTGCTAGAGATCGAAGGGCAGCCCAAGAGACCCAGTACTTC
CSARDRRAAQETQYF
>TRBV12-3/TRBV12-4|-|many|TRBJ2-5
TGTGCCAGCAGTTTAGAGGGGAAAAAAGAGACCCAGTACTTC
CASSLEGKKETQYF
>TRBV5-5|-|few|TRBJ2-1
TGTGCCAGCAGTGGGATGGCGGGGTCCTACAATGAGCAGTTCTTC
CASSGMAGSYNEQFF
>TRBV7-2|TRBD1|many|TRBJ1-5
TGTGCCAGCAGCCCCCGGACAGGGGGCAATCAGCCCCAGCATTTT
CASSPRTGGNQPQHF
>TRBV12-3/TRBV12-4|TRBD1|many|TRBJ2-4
TGTGCCAGCAGCTTTGACAGGGCGGTCAAAAACATTCAGTACTTC
CASSFDRAVKNIQYF
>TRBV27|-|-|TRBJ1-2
TGTGCCAGCAGTTTTTTGGGAATAGCTAACTATGGCTACACCTTC
CASSFLGIANYGYTF
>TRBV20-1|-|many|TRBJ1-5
TGCAGTGCTAGAGCGGCGGGGGCTCTCAATCAGCCCCAGCATTTT
CSARAAGALNQPQHF
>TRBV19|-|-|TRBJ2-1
TGTGCCAGTAGTGTAGGGACTTCCTACAATGAGCAGTTCTTC
CASSVGTSYNEQFF
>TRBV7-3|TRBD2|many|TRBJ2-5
TGTGCCAGCAGCGCGGGGGAAGGGACCCAGTACTTC
CASSAGEGTQYF
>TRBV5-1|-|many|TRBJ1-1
TGCGCCAGCAGCTTGGAGGGTCGCACTGAAGCTTTCTTT
CASSLEGRTEAFF
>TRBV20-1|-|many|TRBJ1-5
TGCAGTGCTAGCCAGGGCAATCAGCCCCAGCATTTT
CSASQGNQPQHF
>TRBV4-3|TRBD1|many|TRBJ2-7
TGCGCCAGCAGCCAAGATTCGTCAGGTACAGGGGGGTCCTACGAGCAGTACTTC
CASSQDSSGTGGSYEQYF
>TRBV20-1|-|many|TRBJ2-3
TGCAGTGCTAGAGGGACTAGCACAGATACGCAGTATTTT
CSARGTSTDTQYF
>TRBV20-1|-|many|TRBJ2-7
TGCAGTGCTAGGCCCCCAGGCACCGTCGGCGAGCAGTACTTC
CSARPPGTVGEQYF
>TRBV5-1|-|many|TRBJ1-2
TGCGCCAGCAGCGAGGGGACTCTTAACTATGGCTACACCTTC
CASSEGTLNYGYTF
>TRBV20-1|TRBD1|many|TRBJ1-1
TGCAGTGCCCGGCCCGGGACAGGGGTCACTGAAGCTTTCTTT
CSARPGTGVTEAFF
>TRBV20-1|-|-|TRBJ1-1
TGCAGTGCTAGGGGGGGTCGGAACACTGAAGCTTTCTTT
CSARGGRNTEAFF
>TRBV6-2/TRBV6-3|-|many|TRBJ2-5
TGTGCCAGCAGTAACAAGTACCAAGAGACCCAGTACTTC
CASSNKYQETQYF